This TCR beta chain is from a study of CD8+ T cells in alopecia areata. General study results and limits: Greater clonality was observed in lesional scalp samples, especially alopecia totalis/universalis, versus normal scalp.

Of note for this clone: Its target is not known.

Isolation of CD4+ and CD8+ T cells from PBMCs was achieved by sorting. CDR3 length: 14 residues. The junction had 11 bases not matched to a gene; V was cut back by 5 bases and J by 7 bases. Germline loops: CDR1 SQVTM, CDR2 ANQGSEA. RNA was extracted and reverse transcribed into cDNA as the sequencing template. Using immunoSEQ multiplex PCR, the repertoire was profiled, and TCRdb retains in-frame clones only, with some absent. This sample has 150,000 to 200,000 clones; about 72% occur once, and the top ten carry about an eighth. This sequence joins TRBV29-1 and TRBJ1-2; 9 nucleotides line up with TRBD1. The receptor was derived from a human donor with alopecia areata. The sample was CD8+ T cells sorted from blood, taken at week 0. CDR3 protein: CSVWDPGTGSGYTF. In DNA, the CDR3 is TGCAGCGTTTGGGACCCCGGGACAGGGAGTGGCTACACCTTC.